The rows below give T cell receptor beta chains drawn from one sample of a study of blood T cell repertoires in COVID-19. Some clones are missing from TCRdb's copy, which holds only in-frame ones; the method was immunoSEQ multiplex PCR. The sample contains under 250,000 clones, just under 85% of which appear only once. Sequencing was done on a sample of peripheral blood. The source of these receptors is a man aged 80 or over with acute or convalescent COVID-19. Each CDR3 is given with its conserved first and last residue. The D gene is left open where the match is weak.

d_call,v_call,j_call,cdr3_aa
TRBD1,TRBV10-3,TRBJ1-5,CAISDRDSHNQPQHF
TRBD1,TRBV28,TRBJ1-5,CASRRAGQVNQPQHF
TRBD1,TRBV7-2,TRBJ1-1,CASSSHRGRTEAFF
TRBD1,TRBV6-5,TRBJ2-7,CASRRPTGWVEQYF
TRBD1,TRBV19,TRBJ1-6,CASSPNRGPSSPLHF
NA,TRBV5-1,TRBJ2-2,CASSLETPRTGELFF
NA,TRBV5-6,TRBJ2-3,CASRVPGKFETDTQYF
TRBD2,TRBV28,TRBJ2-1,CASKSGDLYNEQFF
TRBD1,TRBV5-4,TRBJ1-5,CASSFGGGINQPQHF
TRBD2,TRBV10-3,TRBJ2-7,CAISELGGAYEQYF
NA,TRBV3-1/TRBV3-2,TRBJ1-3,CASSLRGVEGNTIYF
TRBD1,TRBV28,TRBJ1-5,CASSSPPAGGNQPQHF
NA,TRBV19,TRBJ2-7,CASSRGGLYEQYF
TRBD1,TRBV5-1,TRBJ2-7,CASSLTHSTGTAPYEQYF
NA,TRBV9,TRBJ1-3,CASSVERGSGNTIYF
TRBD1,TRBV5-1,TRBJ1-2,CASSWTGANYGYTF
TRBD2,TRBV11-2,TRBJ2-7,CASSLDYTGGEQYF
NA,TRBV7-3,TRBJ2-1,CASSRDSQNEQFF
NA,TRBV5-1,TRBJ2-3,CASSSNARAASQYF
NA,TRBV9,TRBJ1-5,CASSVGHLSNQPQHF
NA,TRBV2,TRBJ1-6,CASSEARGYNSPLHF
NA,TRBV19,TRBJ1-2,CASSWGGPNYGYTF
NA,TRBV29-1,TRBJ1-1,CSVEMYWTQREAFF
NA,TRBV5-8,TRBJ1-2,CASSLGPNSYGYTF
TRBD1,TRBV11-2,TRBJ1-4,CASSLFTGTGGEKLFF
NA,TRBV27,TRBJ1-5,CASRSDSFNQPQHF
TRBD2,TRBV27,TRBJ2-3,CASSLSLAGGLSDTQYF
TRBD2,TRBV13,TRBJ2-7,CASSSHPRLAGGPYEQYF
TRBD1,TRBV19,TRBJ1-2,CASSIAWTGSNYGYTF
TRBD2,TRBV29-1,TRBJ2-1,CSVGGLAAFYNEQFF
TRBD1,TRBV27,TRBJ1-6,CASRIGQDNSPLHF
NA,TRBV10-1,TRBJ2-7,CASSESPGFGYEQYF
NA,TRBV6-1,TRBJ1-3,CASSDRPVSGNTIYF
TRBD1,TRBV18,TRBJ1-1,CASSPRRQGIGTEAFF
TRBD1,TRBV5-1,TRBJ1-2,CASSLAAGQGNYGYTF
NA,TRBV7-9,TRBJ1-6,CASSPPGYNSPLHF
NA,TRBV25-1,TRBJ2-7,CASSITGYEQYF
TRBD1,TRBV5-1,TRBJ2-3,CASSLSDRGRTDTQYF
TRBD1,TRBV19,TRBJ1-6,CASSMGDRVNSPLHF
NA,TRBV11-2,TRBJ1-2,CASSLGQGSYYGYTF
NA,TRBV2,TRBJ1-5,CASSDINQPQHF
NA,TRBV6-5,TRBJ1-5,CALGQGGQPQHF
TRBD1,TRBV2,TRBJ1-5,CASSPDRVDQPQHF
NA,TRBV7-2,TRBJ1-4,CASSLGGQQKLFF
NA,TRBV11-3,TRBJ1-1,CASSQEEGTEAFF
TRBD1,TRBV28,TRBJ1-1,CAVSGQLMNTEAFF
TRBD1,TRBV6-1,TRBJ1-5,CASSEGQGFNQPQHF
TRBD1,TRBV6-4,TRBJ2-3,CASSPSGQTDTQYF
TRBD1,TRBV6-6,TRBJ2-2,CASSLQGNGELFF
NA,TRBV11-2,TRBJ2-3,CASSPSTDTQYF
TRBD1,TRBV15,TRBJ2-3,CATSRGNTPGTGGRFSTDTQYF
NA,TRBV21-1,TRBJ2-7,CASSKDPGTGENF
TRBD2,TRBV7-3,TRBJ2-1,CASSSRKGLENEQFF
TRBD2,TRBV5-1,TRBJ2-1,CASSFSGRAYNEQFF